This TCR beta chain was identified in a study of shared T cell receptors in the human thymus. This clone was counted a single time. Germline V gene sequence: CDR1 KGHSH, CDR2 LQKENI. V was trimmed by 4 bases and J by 2 bases, leaving 9 bases between them. The CDR3 consists of 14 residues. Measured with immunoSEQ multiplex PCR; TCRdb has only the in-frame clones, and not every one. The sample holds hundreds of thousands of clones, about 87% seen once. These records were also assigned to another study, of human thymus T cells. In that study: Thymic resections from corrective heart surgery supplied the tissue. The authors found apparently biased V and J gene usage in thymic and blood repertoires. A high degree of thymic repertoire overlap among unrelated individuals was reported in related research.

Specimen: thymocytes. The sequence was obtained from a boy under two years old with a congenital heart defect. V is TRBV18 and J is TRBJ1-5; D perhaps matches TRBD1 (5 bases). CDR3 sequence: CASSQGNGNQPQHF. The CDR3 DNA reads as TGTGCCAGCTCACAGGGGAATGGCAATCAGCCCCAGCATTTT. Combining the CDR3 with reference TRBV18 and TRBJ1-5 gives the whole variable domain NAGVMQNPRHLVRRRGQEARLRCSPMKGHSHVYWYRQLPEEGLKFMVYLQKENIIDESGMPKERFSAEFPKEGPSILRIQQVVRGDSAAYFCASSQGNGNQPQHFGDGTRLSIL.